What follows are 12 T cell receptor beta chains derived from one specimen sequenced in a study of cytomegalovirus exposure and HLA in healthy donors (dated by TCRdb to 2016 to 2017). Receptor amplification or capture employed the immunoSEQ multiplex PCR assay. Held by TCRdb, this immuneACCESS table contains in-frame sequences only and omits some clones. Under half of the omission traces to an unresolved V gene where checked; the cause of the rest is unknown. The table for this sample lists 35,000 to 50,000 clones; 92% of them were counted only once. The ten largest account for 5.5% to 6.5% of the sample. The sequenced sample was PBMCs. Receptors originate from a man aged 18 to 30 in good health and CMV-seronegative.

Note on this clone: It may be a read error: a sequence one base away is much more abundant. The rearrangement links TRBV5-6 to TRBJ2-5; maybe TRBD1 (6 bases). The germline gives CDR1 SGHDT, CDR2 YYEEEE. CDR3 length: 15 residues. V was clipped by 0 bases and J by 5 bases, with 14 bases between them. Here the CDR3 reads CASSLVGRGHETQYF. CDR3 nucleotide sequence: TGTGCCAGCAGCTTGGTCGGCAGGGGCCATGAGACCCAGTACTTC.

CDR3 in DNA: TGCAGTGCTTTGGGGAGGACCCAGTACTTC. It translates to CSALGRTQYF. This sequence joins TRBV20-1 and TRBJ2-5, with D possibly matching TRBD2 (5 bases). Trimming pared 5 bases from V and 7 bases from J, leaving 8 bases between. Germline V gives CDR1 DFQATT, CDR2 SNEGSKA (reference sequence). The CDR3 sequence is 10 residues long.

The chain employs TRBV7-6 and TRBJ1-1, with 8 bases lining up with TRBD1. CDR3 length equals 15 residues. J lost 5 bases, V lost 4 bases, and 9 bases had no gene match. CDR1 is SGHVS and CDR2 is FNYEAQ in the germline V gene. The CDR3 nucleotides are TGTGCCAGCAGCTCCAGACAGGGGCCCCAGACTGAAGCTTTCTTT. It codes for CASSSRQGPQTEAFF.

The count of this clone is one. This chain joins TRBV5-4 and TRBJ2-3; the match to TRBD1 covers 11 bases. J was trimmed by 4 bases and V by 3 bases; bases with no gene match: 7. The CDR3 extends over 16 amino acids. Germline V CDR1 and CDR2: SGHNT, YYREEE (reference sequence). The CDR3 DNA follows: TGTGCCAGCAGCTGGGGTGGGGACAGGGGGTCAGATACGCAGTATTTT. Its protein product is CASSWGGDRGSDTQYF.

The CDR3 sequence: CASSEVAGEKLFF. Written as DNA, the CDR3 is TGTGCCAGCAGTGAAGTGGCGGGCGAAAAACTGTTTTTT. The chain employs TRBV6-5 and TRBJ1-4; D uncertain. The CDR3 totals 13 residues. V shed 5 bases and J shed 8 bases, with 12 bases lying between them. Per the germline V gene, CDR1 is MNHEY and CDR2 is SVGAGI.

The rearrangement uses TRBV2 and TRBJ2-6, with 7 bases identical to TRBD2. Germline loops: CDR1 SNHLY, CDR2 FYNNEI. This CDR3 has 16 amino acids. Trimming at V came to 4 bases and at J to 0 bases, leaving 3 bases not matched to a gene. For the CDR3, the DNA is TGTGCCAGCAGTGGGGGGGGAAACTCTGGGGCCAACGTCCTGACTTTC. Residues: CASSGGGNSGANVLTF.

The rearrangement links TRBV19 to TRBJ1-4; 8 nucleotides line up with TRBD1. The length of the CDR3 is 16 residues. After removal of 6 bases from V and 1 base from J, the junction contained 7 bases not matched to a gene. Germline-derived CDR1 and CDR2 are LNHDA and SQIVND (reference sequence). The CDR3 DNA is TGTGCCAGTAGGTCCCCCGACAGGGGAACTAATGAAAAACTGTTTTTT. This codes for CASRSPDRGTNEKLFF.

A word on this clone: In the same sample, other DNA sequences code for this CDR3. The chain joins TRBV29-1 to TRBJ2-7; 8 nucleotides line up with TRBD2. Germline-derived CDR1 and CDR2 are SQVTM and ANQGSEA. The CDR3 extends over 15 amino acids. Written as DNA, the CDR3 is TGCCGCGGCGGCGGGGGGAGGGAGGGCCTCTACGAGCAGTACTTC. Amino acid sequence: CRGGGGREGLYEQYF.

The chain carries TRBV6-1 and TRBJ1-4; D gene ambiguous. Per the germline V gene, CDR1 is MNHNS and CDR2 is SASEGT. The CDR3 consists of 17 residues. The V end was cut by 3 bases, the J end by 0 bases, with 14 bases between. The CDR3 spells CASSDPGGSATNEKLFF. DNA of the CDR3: TGTGCCAGCAGTGACCCCGGAGGGTCTGCAACTAATGAAAAACTGTTTTTT.

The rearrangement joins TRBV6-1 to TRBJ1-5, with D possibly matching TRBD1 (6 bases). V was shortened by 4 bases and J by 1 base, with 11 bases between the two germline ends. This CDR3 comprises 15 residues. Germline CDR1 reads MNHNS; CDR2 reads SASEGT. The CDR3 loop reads CASSALGHSNQPQHF. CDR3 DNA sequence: TGTGCCAGCAGTGCCTTGGGACACAGCAATCAGCCCCAGCATTTT.

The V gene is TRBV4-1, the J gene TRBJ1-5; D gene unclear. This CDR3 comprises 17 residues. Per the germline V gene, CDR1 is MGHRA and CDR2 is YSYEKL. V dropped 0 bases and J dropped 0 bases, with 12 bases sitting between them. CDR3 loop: CASSQDVGDYSNQPQHF. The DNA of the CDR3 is TGCGCCAGCAGCCAAGATGTAGGAGACTATAGCAATCAGCCCCAGCATTTT.

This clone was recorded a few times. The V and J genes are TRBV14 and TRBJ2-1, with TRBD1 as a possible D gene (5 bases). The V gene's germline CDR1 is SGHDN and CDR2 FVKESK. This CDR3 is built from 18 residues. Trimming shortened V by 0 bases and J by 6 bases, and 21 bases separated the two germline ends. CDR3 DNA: TGTGCCAGCAGCCAAGAATTTTGGGCCGGACACGTCGCCAATGAGCAGTTCTTC. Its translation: CASSQEFWAGHVANEQFF.